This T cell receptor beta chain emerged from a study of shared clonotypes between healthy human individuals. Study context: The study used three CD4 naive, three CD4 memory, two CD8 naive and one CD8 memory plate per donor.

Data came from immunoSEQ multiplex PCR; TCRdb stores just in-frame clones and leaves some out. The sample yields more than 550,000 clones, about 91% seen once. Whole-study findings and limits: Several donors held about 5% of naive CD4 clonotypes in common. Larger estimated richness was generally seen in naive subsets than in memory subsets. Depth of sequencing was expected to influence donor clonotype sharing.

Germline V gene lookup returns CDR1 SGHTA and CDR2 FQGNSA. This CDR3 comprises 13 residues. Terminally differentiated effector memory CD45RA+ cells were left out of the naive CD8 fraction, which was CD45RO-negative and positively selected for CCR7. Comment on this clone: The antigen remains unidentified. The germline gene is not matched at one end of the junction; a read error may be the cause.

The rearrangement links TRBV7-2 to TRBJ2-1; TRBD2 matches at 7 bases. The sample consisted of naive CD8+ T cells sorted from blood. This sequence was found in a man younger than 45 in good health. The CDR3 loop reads CASSLRDYDEQFF. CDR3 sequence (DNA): TGTGCCAGCAGCCTAAGGGACTACGATGAGCAGTTCTTC.